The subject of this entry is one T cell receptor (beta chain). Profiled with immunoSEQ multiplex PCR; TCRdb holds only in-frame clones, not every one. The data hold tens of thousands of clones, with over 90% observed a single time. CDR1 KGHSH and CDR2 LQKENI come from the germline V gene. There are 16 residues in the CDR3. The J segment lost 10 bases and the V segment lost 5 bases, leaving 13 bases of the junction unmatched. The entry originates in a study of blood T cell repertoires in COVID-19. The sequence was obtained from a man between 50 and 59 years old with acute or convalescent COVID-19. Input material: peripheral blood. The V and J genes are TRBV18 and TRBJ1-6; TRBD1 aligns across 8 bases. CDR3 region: CASSAQSGQGHSPLHF. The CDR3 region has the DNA TGTGCCAGCTCAGCCCAATCTGGACAGGGCCACTCACCCCTCCACTTT.